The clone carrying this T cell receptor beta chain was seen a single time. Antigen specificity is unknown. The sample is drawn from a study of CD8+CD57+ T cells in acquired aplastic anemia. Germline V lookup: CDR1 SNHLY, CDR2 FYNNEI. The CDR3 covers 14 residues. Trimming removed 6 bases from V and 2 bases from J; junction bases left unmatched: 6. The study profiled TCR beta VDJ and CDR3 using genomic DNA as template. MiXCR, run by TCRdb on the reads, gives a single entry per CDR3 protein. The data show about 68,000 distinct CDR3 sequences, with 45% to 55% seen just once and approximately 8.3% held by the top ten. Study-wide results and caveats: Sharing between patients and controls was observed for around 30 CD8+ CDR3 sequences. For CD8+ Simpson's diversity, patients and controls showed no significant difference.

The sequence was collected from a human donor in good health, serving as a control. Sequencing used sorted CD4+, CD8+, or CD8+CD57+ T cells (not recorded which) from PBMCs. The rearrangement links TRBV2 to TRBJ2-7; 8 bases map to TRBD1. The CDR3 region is CASRAGTGPYEQYF. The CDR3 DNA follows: TGTGCCAGCAGGGCCGGGACAGGACCCTACGAGCAGTACTTC. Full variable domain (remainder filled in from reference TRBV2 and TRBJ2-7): EPEVTQTPSHQVTQMGQEVILRCVPISNHLYFYWYRQILGQKVEFLVSFYNNEISEKSEIFDDQFSVERPDGSNFTLKIRSTKLEDSAMYFCASRAGTGPYEQYFGPGTRLTVT.